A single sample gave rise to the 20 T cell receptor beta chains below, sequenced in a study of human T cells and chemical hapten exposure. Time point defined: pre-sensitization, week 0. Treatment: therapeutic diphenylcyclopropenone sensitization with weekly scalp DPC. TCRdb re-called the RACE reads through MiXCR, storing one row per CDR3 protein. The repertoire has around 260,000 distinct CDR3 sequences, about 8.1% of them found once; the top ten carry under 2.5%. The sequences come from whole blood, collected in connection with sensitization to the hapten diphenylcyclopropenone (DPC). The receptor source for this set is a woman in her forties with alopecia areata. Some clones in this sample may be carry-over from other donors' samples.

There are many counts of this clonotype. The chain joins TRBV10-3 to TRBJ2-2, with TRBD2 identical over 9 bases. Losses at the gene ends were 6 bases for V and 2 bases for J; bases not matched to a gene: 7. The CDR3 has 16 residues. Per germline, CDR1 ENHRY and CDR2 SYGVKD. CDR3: CAIRMTSGRNTGELFF. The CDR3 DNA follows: TGTGCCATCAGAATGACTAGCGGCCGAAACACCGGGGAGCTGTTTTTT.

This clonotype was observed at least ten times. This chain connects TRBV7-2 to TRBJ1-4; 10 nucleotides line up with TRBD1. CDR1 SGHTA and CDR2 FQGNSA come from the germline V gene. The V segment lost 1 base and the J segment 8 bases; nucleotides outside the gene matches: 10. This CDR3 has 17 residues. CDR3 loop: CASSLGSPGTGAEKLFF. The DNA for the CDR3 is TGTGCCAGCAGCTTAGGGAGTCCCGGGACAGGGGCCGAAAAACTGTTTTTT.

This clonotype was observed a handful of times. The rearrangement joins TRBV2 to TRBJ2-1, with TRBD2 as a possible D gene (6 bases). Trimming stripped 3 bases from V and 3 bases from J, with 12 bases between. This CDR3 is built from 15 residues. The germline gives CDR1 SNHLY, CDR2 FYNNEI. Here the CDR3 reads CASSEILANYNEQFF. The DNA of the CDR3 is TGTGCCAGCAGTGAGATCCTAGCGAACTACAATGAGCAGTTCTTC.

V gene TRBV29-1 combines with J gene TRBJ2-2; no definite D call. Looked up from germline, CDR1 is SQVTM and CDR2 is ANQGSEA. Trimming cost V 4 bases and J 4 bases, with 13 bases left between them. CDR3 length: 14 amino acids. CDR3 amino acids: CSVVFTSVTGELFF. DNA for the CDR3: TGCAGCGTTGTATTCACGTCAGTCACCGGGGAGCTGTTTTTT.

The DNA for the CDR3 is TGTGCCAGCAGTGGGACATCCGACACTGAAGCTTTCTTT. It codes for CASSGTSDTEAFF. This chain uses TRBV4-2 with TRBJ1-1, with D tentatively TRBD1 (6 bases). The germline CDR1 and CDR2 sequences are LGHNA and YNFKEQ. V dropped 6 bases and J dropped 3 bases, with 11 bases sitting between them. The length of the CDR3 is 13 residues.

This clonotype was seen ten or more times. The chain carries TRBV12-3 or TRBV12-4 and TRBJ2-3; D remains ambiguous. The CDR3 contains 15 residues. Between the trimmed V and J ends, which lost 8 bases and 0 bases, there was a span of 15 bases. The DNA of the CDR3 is TGTGCCAGCGTCACGACGGCCCCCAGCACAGATACGCAGTATTTT. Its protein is CASVTTAPSTDTQYF.

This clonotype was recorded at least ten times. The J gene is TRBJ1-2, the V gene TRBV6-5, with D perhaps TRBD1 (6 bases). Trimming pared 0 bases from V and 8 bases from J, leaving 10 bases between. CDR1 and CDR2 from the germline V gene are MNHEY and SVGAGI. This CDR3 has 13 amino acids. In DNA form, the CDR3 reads TGTGCCAGCAGTTACTCACAGGGAGGGGGCTACACCTTC. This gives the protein CASSYSQGGGYTF.

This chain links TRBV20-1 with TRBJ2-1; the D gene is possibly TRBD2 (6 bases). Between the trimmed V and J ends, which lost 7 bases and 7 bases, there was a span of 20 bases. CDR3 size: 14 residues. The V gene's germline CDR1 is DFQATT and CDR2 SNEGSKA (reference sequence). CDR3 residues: CSVQVAEGTNEQFF. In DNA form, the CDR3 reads TGCAGTGTCCAAGTAGCGGAAGGTACGAATGAGCAGTTCTTC.

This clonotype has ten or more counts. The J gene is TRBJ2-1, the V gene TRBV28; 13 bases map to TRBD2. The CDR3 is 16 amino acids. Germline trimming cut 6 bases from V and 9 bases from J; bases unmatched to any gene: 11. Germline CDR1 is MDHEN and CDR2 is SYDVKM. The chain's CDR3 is CASSPRTSGSRSEQFF. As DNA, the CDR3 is TGTGCCAGCAGCCCCCGGACTAGCGGGAGTAGGAGTGAGCAGTTCTTC.

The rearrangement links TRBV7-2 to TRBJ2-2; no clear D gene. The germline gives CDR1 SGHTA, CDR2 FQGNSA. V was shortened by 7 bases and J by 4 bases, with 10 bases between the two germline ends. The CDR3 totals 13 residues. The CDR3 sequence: CASTLKGTGELFF. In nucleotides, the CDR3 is TGTGCCAGCACCTTGAAAGGCACCGGGGAGCTGTTTTTT.

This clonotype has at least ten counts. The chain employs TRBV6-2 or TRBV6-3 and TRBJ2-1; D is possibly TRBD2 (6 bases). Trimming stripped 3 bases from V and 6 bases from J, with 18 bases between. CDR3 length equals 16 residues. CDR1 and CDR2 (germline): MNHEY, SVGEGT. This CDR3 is CASSYGGSGAGNEQFF. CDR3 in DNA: TGTGCCAGCAGTTATGGAGGGTCGGGAGCAGGCAATGAGCAGTTCTTC.

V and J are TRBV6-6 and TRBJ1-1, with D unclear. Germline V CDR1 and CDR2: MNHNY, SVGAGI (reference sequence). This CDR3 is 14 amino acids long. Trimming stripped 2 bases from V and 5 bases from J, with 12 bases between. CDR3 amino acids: CASSYGSGRTEAFF. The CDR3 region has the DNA TGTGCCAGCAGTTACGGGTCTGGGAGGACTGAAGCTTTCTTT.

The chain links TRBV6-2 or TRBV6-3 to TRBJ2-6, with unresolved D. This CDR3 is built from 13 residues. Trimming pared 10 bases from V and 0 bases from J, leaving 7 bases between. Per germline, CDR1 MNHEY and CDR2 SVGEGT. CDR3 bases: TGTGCCATTCGGAGCTCTGGGGCCAACGTCCTGACTTTC. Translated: CAIRSSGANVLTF.

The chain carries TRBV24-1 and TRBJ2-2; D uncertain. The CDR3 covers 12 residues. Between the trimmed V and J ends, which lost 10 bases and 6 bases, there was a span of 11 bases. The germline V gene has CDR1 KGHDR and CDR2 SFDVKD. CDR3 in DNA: TGTGCCACTATTTCTAATTCCGGGGAGCTGTTTTTT. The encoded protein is CATISNSGELFF.

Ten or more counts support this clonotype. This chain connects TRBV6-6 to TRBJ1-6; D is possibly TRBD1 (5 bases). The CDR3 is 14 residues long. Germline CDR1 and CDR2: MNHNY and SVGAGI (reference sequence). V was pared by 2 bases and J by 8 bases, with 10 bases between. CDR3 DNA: TGTGCCAGCAGTTACAGACAGATGGATTCACCCCTCCACTTT. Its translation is CASSYRQMDSPLHF.

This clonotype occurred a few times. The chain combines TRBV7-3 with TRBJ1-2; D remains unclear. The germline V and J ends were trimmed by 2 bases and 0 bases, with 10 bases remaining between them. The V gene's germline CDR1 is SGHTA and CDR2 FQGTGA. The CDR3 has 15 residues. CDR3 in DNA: TGTGCCAGCAGCTTAGAAGGGCAGGCTAACTATGGCTACACCTTC. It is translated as CASSLEGQANYGYTF.

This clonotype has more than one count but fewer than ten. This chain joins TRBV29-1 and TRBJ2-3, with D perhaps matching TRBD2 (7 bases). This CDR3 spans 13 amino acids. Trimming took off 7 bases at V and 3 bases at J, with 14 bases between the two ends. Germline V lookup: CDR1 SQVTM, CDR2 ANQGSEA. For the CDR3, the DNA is TGCAGCGGGAGCGGGACAAGGACAGATACGCAGTATTTT. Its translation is CSGSGTRTDTQYF.

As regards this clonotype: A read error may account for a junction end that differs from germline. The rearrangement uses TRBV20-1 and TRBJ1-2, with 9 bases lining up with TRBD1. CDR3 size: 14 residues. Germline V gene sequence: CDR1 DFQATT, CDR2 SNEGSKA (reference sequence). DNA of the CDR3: TGCAGTGCGAGAGGGGACAGGGCGCACTATGGCTACACCTTC. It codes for CSARGDRAHYGYTF.

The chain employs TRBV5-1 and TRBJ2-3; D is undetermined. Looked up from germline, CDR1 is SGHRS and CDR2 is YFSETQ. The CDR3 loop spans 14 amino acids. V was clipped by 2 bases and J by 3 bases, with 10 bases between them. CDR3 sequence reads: CASSLIMGTDTQYF. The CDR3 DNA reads TGCGCCAGCAGCTTAATTATGGGGACAGATACGCAGTATTTT. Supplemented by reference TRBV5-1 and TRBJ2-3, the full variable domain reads KAGVTQTPRYLIKTRGQQVTLSCSPISGHRSVSWYQQTPGQGLQFLFEYFSETQRNKGNFPGRFSGRQFSNSRSEMNVSTLELGDSALYLCASSLIMGTDTQYFGPGTRLTVL.

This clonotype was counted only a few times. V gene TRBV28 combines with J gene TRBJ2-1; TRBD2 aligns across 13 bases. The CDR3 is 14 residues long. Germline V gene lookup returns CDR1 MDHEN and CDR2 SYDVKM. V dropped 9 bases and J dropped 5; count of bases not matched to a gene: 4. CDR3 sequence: CASRGTSGDNEQFF. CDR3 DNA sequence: TGTGCCAGTAGAGGGACTAGCGGGGACAATGAGCAGTTCTTC.